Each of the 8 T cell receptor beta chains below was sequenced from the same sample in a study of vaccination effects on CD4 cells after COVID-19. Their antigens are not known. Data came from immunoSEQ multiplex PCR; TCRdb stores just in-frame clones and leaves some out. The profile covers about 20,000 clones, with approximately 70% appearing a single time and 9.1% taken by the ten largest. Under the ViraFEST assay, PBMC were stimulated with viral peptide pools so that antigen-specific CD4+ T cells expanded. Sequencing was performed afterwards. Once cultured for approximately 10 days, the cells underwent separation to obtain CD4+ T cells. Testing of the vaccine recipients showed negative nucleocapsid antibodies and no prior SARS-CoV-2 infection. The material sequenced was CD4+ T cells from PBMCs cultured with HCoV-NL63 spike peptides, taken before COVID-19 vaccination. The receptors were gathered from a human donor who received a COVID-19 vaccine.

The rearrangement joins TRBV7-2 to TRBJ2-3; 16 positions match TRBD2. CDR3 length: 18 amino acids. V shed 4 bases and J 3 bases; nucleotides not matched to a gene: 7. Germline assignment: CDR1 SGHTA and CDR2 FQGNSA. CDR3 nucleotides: TGTGCCAGCAGCTGGTCAGGGACTAGCGGGGGGGGAACAGATACGCAGTATTTT. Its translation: CASSWSGTSGGGTDTQYF.

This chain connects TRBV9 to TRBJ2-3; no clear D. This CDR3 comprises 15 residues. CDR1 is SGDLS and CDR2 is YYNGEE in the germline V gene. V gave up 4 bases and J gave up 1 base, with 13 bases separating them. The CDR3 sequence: CASSLSPSGTDTQYF. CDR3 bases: TGTGCCAGCAGCTTATCCCCCTCGGGCACAGATACGCAGTATTTT.

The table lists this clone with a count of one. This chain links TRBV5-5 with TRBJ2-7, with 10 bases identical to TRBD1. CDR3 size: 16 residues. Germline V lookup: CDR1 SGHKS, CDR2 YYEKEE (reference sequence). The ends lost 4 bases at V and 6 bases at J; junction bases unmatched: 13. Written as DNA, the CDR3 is TGTGCCAGCAGCGCCCGACCGGGACAGGGGATAATCGAGCAGTACTTC. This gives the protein CASSARPGQGIIEQYF. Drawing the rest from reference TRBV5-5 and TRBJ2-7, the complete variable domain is DAGVTQSPTHLIKTRGQQVTLRCSPISGHKSVSWYQQVLGQGPQFIFQYYEKEERGRGNFPDRFSARQFPNYSSELNVNALLLGDSALYLCASSARPGQGIIEQYFGPGTRLTVT.

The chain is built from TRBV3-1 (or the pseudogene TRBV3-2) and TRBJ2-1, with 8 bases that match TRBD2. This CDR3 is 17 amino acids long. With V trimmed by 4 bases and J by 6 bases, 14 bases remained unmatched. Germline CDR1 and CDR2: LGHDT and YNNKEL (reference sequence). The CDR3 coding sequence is TGTGCCAGCAGCCTCGGGAGGGAGAGCGGGTCGGTCAATGAGCAGTTCTTC. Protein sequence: CASSLGRESGSVNEQFF.

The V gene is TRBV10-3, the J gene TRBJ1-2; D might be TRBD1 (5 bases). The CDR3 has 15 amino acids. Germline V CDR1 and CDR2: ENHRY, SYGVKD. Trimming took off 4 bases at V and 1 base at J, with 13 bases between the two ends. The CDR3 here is CAISVVPGINYGYTF. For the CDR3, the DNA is TGTGCCATCAGTGTGGTCCCAGGGATTAACTATGGCTACACCTTC.

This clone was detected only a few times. The CDR3 DNA sequence: TGCGCCAGCAGCCCAAGCACAGGGGGAATTCAGCCCCAGCATTTT. Translated, it gives CASSPSTGGIQPQHF. This chain joins TRBV4-1 and TRBJ1-5; 8 bases agree with TRBD1. Trimming at V came to 4 bases and at J to 6 bases, leaving 8 bases not matched to a gene. The CDR3 spans 15 residues. Germline CDR1 reads MGHRA; CDR2 reads YSYEKL.

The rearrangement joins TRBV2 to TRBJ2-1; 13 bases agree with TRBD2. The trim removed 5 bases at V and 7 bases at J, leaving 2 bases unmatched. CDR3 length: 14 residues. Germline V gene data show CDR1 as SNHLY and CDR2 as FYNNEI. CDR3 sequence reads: CASSRLAGGNEQFF. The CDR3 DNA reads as TGTGCCAGCAGTCGACTAGCGGGAGGAAATGAGCAGTTCTTC. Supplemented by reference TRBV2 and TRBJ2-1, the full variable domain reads EPEVTQTPSHQVTQMGQEVILRCVPISNHLYFYWYRQILGQKVEFLVSFYNNEISEKSEIFDDQFSVERPDGSNFTLKIRSTKLEDSAMYFCASSRLAGGNEQFFGPGTRLTVL.

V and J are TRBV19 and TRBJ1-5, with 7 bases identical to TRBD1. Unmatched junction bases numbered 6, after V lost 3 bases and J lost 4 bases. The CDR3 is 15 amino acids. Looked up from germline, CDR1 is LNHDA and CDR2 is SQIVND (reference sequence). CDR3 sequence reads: CASSMKDRRNQPQHF. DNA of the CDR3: TGTGCCAGTAGTATGAAGGACAGGAGGAATCAGCCCCAGCATTTT. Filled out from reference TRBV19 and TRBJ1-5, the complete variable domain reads DGGITQSPKYLFRKEGQNVTLSCEQNLNHDAMYWYRQDPGQGLRLIYYSQIVNDFQKGDIAEGYSVSREKKESFPLTVTSAQKNPTAFYLCASSMKDRRNQPQHFGDGTRLSIL.